This T cell receptor (beta chain) was identified in a study of CD8 T cells in ankylosing spondylitis. For this clonotype: Antigen specificity is unknown.

Using its own MiXCR run on the 5' RACE reads, TCRdb lists one record per CDR3 protein. This sample carries just over 150,000 distinct CDR3 sequences, approximately 16% of them seen once, and the ten largest clones take roughly 8%. There are 15 residues in the CDR3. Germline V gene data show CDR1 as MDHEN and CDR2 as SYDVKM. V was shortened by 7 bases and J by 7 bases, with 20 bases between the two germline ends. Notes on the study in general: Previously reported in reactive arthritis synovial fluid and blood were some of the motif variants.

The gene calls are TRBV28 and TRBJ1-5; D possibly corresponds to TRBD1 (6 bases). The sequencing sample was made of blood, either unsorted or a sorted T cell fraction (not recorded which). This receptor was obtained from a male donor with ankylosing spondylitis or in good health (not recorded which). The CDR3, as DNA: TGTGCCAGCATCGACGAGACAGGAAGCGACCAGCCCCAGCATTTT. Translated, it gives CASIDETGSDQPQHF.